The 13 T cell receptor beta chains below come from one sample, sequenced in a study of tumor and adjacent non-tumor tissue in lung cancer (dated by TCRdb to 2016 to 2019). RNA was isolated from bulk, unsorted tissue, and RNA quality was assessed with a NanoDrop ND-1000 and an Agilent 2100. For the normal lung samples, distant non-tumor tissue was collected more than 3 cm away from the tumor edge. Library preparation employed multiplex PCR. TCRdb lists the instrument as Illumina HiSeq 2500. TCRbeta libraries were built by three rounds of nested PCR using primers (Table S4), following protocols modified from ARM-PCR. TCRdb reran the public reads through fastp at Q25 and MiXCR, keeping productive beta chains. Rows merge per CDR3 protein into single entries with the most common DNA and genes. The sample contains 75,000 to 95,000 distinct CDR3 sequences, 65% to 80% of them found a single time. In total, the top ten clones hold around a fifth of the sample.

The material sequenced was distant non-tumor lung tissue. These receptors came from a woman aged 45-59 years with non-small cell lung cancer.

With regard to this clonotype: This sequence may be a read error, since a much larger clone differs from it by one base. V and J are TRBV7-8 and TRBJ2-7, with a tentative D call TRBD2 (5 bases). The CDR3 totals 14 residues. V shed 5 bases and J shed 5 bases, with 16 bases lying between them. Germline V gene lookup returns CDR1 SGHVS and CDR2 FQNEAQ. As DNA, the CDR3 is TGTGCCAGCAGCACCCGAGAGGGAGTGGACGAGCAGTACTTC. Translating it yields CASSTREGVDEQYF. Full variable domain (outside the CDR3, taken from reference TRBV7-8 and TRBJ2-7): GAGVSQSPRYKVAKRGQDVALRCDPISGHVSLFWYQQALGQGPEFLTYFQNEAQLDKSGLPSDRFFAERPEGSVSTLKIQRTQQEDSAVYLCASSTREGVDEQYFGPGTRLTVT.

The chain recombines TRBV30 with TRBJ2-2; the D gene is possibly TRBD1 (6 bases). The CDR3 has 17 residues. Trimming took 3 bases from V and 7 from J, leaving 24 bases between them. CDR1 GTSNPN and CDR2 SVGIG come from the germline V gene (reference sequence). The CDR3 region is CAWSGAVTGFRSGELFF. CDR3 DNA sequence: TGTGCCTGGAGCGGGGCGGTCACAGGGTTTCGGAGCGGGGAGCTGTTTTTT.

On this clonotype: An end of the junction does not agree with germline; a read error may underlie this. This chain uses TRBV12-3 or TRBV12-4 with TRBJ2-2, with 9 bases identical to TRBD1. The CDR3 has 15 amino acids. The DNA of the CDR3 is TGTGCCAGCAGTGTCGGGACAGGGCTTACGGGGGGGCTGTTTTTT. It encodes CASSVGTGLTGGLFF.

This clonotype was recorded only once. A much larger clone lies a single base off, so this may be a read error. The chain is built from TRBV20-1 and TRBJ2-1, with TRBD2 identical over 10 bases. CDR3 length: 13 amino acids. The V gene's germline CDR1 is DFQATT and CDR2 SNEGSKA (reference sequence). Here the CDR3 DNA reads TGCAATGCTAGCGGGAGATTGGCGAATGAGCAGTTCTTC. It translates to CNASGRLANEQFF.

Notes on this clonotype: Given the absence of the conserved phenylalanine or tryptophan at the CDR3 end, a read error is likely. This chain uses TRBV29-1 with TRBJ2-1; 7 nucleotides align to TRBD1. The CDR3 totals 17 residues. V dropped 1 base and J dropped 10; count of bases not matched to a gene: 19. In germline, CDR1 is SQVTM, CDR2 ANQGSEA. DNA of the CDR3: TGCAGCGTTGAAGGGGGAGACAGGGTGGTGTCCTACAGCGAGCAGTTCTTA. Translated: CSVEGGDRVVSYSEQFL.

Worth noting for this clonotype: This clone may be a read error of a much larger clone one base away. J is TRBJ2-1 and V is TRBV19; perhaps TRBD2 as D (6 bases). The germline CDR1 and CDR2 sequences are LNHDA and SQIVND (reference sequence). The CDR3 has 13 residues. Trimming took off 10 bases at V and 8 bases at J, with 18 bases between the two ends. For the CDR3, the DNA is TGTGCCACAATGGAGAGGGCGGGGTATGAGCAGTTCTTC. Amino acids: CATMERAGYEQFF. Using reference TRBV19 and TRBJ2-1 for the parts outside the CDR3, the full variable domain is DGGITQSPKYLFRKEGQNVTLSCEQNLNHDAMYWYRQDPGQGLRLIYYSQIVNDFQKGDIAEGYSVSREKKESFPLTVTSAQKNPTAFYLCATMERAGYEQFFGPGTRLTVL.

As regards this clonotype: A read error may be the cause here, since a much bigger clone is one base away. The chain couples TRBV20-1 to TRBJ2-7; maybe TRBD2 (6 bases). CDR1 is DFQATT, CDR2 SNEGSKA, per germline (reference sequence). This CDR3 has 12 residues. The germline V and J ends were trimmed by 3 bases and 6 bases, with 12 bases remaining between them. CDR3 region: CSASSLASEQYF. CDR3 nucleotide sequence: TGCAGTGCTAGTAGTCTAGCGAGCGAGCAGTACTTC.

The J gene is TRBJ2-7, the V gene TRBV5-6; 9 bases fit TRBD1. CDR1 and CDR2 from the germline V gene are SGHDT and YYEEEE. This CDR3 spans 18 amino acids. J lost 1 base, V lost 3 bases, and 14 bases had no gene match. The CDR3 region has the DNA TGTGCCAGCAGCTCATCCGGGACAGGGATGCCAGCATCCTACGAGCAGTACTTC. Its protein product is CASSSSGTGMPASYEQYF. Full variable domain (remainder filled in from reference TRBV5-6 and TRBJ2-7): DAGVTQSPTHLIKTRGQQVTLRCSPKSGHDTVSWYQQALGQGPQFIFQYYEEEERQRGNFPDRFSGHQFPNYSSELNVNALLLGDSALYLCASSSSGTGMPASYEQYFGPGTRLTVT.

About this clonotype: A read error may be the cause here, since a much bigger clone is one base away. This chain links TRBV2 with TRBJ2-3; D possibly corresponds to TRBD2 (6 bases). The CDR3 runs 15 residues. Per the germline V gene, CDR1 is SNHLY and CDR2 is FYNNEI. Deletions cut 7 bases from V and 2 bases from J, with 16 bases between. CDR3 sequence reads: CASIDPPSDTDTQYF. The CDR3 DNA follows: TGTGCCAGCATTGACCCCCCTAGCGACACAGATACGCAGTATTTT. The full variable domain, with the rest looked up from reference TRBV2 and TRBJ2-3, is EPEVTQTPSHQVTQMGQEVILRCVPISNHLYFYWYRQILGQKVEFLVSFYNNEISEKSEIFDDQFSVERPDGSNFTLKIRSTKLEDSAMYFCASIDPPSDTDTQYFGPGTRLTVL.

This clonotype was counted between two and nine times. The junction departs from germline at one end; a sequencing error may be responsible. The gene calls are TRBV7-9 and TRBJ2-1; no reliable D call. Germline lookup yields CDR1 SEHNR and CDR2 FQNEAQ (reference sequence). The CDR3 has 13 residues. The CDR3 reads CVSSLITSNEQFF. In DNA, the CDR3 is TGTGTCAGCAGCTTAATAACTTCCAATGAGCAGTTCTTC.

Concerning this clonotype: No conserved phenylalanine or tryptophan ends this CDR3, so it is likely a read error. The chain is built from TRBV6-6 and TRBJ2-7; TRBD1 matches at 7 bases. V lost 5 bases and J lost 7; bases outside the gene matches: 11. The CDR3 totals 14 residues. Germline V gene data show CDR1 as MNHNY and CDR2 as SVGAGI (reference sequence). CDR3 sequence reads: CASSEGQRTGEQYL. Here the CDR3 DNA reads TGTGCCAGCAGTGAGGGACAGAGGACGGGGGAGCAGTACTTA.

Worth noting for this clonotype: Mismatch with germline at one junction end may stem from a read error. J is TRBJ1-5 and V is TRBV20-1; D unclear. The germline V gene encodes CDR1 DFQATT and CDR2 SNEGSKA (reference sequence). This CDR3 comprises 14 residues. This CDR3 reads CSASSGDRNQSQHF. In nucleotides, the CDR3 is TGCAGTGCTAGTTCCGGTGACCGCAATCAGTCCCAACATTTT.

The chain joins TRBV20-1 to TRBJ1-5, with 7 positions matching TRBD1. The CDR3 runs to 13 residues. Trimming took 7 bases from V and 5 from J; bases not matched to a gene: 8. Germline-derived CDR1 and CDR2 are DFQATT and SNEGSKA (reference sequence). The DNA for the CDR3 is TGCAGTGTTAAGGGACAGTTAGATCAGCCCCAGCATTTT. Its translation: CSVKGQLDQPQHF.